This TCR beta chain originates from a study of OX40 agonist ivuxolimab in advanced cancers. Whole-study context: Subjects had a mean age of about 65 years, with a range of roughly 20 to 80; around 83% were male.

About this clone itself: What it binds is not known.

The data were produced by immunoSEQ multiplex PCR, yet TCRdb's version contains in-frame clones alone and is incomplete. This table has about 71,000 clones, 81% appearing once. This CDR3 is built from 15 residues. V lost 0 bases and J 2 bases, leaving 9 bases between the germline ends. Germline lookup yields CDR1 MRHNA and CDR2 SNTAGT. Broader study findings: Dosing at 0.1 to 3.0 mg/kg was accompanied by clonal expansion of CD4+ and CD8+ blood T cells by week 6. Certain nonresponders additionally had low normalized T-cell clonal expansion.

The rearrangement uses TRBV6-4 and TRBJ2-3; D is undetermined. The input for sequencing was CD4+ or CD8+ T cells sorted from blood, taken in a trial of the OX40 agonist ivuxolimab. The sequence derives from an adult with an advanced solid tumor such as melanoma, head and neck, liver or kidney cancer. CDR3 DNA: TGTGCCAGCAGTGACTCGGCACGGCACACAGATACGCAGTATTTT. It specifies CASSDSARHTDTQYF.